Below, one T cell receptor beta chain is given with its context. Its cognate antigen is unknown. Unique molecular identifiers were in the cDNA, with template-switch universal primer binding. TCRdb processed the 5' RACE reads anew with MiXCR; each CDR3 protein has one entry. This sample carries 1,800,000 or so distinct CDR3 sequences, about 32% of them seen once, and the ten largest clones take approximately 0.29%. This record belongs to a study of identical twins. Findings and caveats of the study: Reduced insertions were recorded for abundant cord blood beta clonotypes, with no such pattern in memory repertoires. Models underestimated TCR alpha sharing (out-of-frame) in monozygotic twins. An excess of low generation probability was shown by twin-shared out-of-frame alpha sequences.

This CDR3 has 13 amino acids. CDR1 DFQATT and CDR2 SNEGSKA come from the germline V gene (reference sequence). Trimming at V came to 4 bases and at J to 3 bases, leaving 3 bases not matched to a gene. This clonotype originated in a newborn girl in good health. The gene calls are TRBV20-1 and TRBJ2-1, with 7 nucleotides matching TRBD2. Sequenced: cord blood. CDR3 protein: CSAMGGSYNEQFF. The DNA for the CDR3 is TGCAGTGCTATGGGCGGGAGCTACAATGAGCAGTTCTTC.